The 7 T cell receptor beta chains listed next were all sequenced from one sample in a study of blood T cells in healthy people across ages. For the second PCR, which ran for about 6 to 12 cycles, a sample-barcoded 5' primer and a J-beta primer mix were used. TCRdb passed the 5' RACE reads through MiXCR, listing each CDR3 protein once. The data show over 450,000 distinct CDR3 sequences, with nearly 25% seen just once and just under 9% held by the top ten. The same data also contributed to another study, on T cells of mothers and their children.

Specimen: blood. Receptor source: a boy between 5 and 17 years old in good health.

As concerns this clonotype: Since a much larger clone is just one base distant, this may be a read error. This chain uses TRBV10-3 with TRBJ2-6; D possibly corresponds to TRBD2 (5 bases). Germline values: CDR1 ENHRY, CDR2 SYGVKD. The CDR3 is made up of 13 amino acids. Trimming removed 10 bases from V and 2 bases from J, with 9 bases in between. CDR3 DNA sequence: TGTGCCACCGGGGTAGCTGGGGCCAACGTCCTGACTTTC. It encodes CATGVAGANVLTF.

Only a few counts were recorded for this clonotype. The V and J genes are TRBV7-2 and TRBJ2-5, with 7 bases matching TRBD2. Near its end, the DNA agrees better with TRBJ2-1, so the J call may be wrong. This CDR3 is 16 amino acids long. Looked up from germline, CDR1 is SGHTA and CDR2 is FQGNSA. Written as DNA, the CDR3 is TGTGCCAGCAGCCTACTCTTAGCGGGTACGGGCAATGAGCAGTTCTTC. This codes for CASSLLLAGTGNEQFF.

This chain connects TRBV11-2 to TRBJ1-5; D is possibly TRBD1 (5 bases). The germline V and J ends were trimmed by 5 bases and 4 bases, with 15 bases remaining between them. The CDR3 runs 15 residues. The germline V gene encodes CDR1 SGHAT and CDR2 FQNNGV. CDR3 sequence: CASSPGDSLNQPQHF. The DNA of the CDR3 is TGTGCCAGCAGCCCAGGTGACAGTCTTAATCAGCCCCAGCATTTT.

This clonotype was counted at least ten times. CDR3 sequence: CSVRTSGRLLAKNIQYF. The CDR3 DNA reads as TGCAGCGTCCGGACTAGCGGGAGATTGCTAGCCAAAAACATTCAGTACTTC. The chain has TRBV29-1 and TRBJ2-4, with TRBD2 matching over 13 bases. V trimming: 6 bases; J trimming: 0 bases; junction bases outside the gene matches: 8. The CDR3 is 17 residues long. The germline CDR1 and CDR2 sequences are SQVTM and ANQGSEA. Based on the CDR3 plus reference TRBV29-1 and TRBJ2-4, the full variable domain is SAVISQKPSRDICQRGTSLTIQCQVDSQVTMMFWYRQQPGQSLTLIATANQGSEATYESGFVIDKFPISRPNLTFSTLTVSNMSPEDSSIYLCSVRTSGRLLAKNIQYFGAGTRLSVL.

The chain combines TRBV18 with TRBJ2-1; maybe TRBD2 (6 bases). CDR3 length equals 17 residues. From germline, CDR1 is KGHSH and CDR2 LQKENI. Trimming took 3 bases from V and 1 from J, leaving 16 bases between them. The CDR3 region has the DNA TGTGCCAGCTCACCCCCGGGACTCCGAAATTCCTACAATGAGCAGTTCTTC. Translated, it gives CASSPPGLRNSYNEQFF.

As regards this clonotype: The junction departs from the called germline gene at one end, perhaps through a read error. The chain couples TRBV5-5 to TRBJ2-3, with 7 bases identical to TRBD1. The CDR3 has 15 amino acids. Germline values: CDR1 SGHKS, CDR2 YYEKEE (reference sequence). The CDR3: CASSPADRVTNTQYF. The CDR3 DNA follows: TGTGCCAGCAGCCCAGCCGACAGGGTCACAAATACGCAGTATTTT.

The chain joins TRBV18 to TRBJ1-4; D not resolved. CDR1 is KGHSH and CDR2 is LQKENI in the germline V gene. Trimming left V 5 bases short and J 8 bases short, with 12 bases between. CDR3 length: 13 amino acids. CDR3 DNA: TGTGCCAGCTCAAGCGCGGGAGGCGAAAAACTGTTTTTT. Residues: CASSSAGGEKLFF.